A single sample gave rise to the 29 T cell receptor beta chains below, sequenced in a study of blood T cell dynamics during melanoma immunotherapy. The sample's time point: pre-treatment baseline. Repertoires were generated with immunoSEQ multiplex PCR, while TCRdb's copy carries only in-frame clones and drops some. The table shows 9,900 or so clones, with approximately 85% occurring only once. Sample: blood, taken from a patient treated with checkpoint blockade. Every receptor here comes from a human donor with melanoma.

The chain carries TRBV4-3 and TRBJ2-2; perhaps TRBD1 as D (6 bases). The CDR3 consists of 15 residues. Germline CDR1 LGHNA, CDR2 YSLEER. Trimming stripped 4 bases from V and 0 bases from J, with 9 bases between. The CDR3 sequence is CASSRGQSNTGELFF. In nucleotides, the CDR3 is TGCGCCAGCAGCCGGGGACAATCGAACACCGGGGAGCTGTTTTTT.

This chain links TRBV4-2 with TRBJ2-5; a possible D gene is TRBD2 (7 bases). The CDR3 runs 16 residues. The V end was cut by 0 bases, the J end by 2 bases, with 13 bases between. Germline-derived CDR1 and CDR2 are LGHNA and YNFKEQ. The CDR3 is CASSQEDGGPQETQYF. Here the CDR3 DNA reads TGTGCCAGCAGCCAAGAGGACGGGGGGCCTCAAGAGACCCAGTACTTC.

J is TRBJ2-3 and V is TRBV7-2; 7 bases fit TRBD2. The trim removed 5 bases at V and 2 bases at J, leaving 10 bases unmatched. CDR3 length equals 16 residues. Germline loops: CDR1 SGHTA, CDR2 FQGNSA. CDR3 nucleotide sequence: TGTGCCAGCAGCCTAATGGGGGGGTCGACCACAGATACGCAGTATTTT. Amino acid sequence: CASSLMGGSTTDTQYF.

The chain links TRBV19 to TRBJ2-3, with D perhaps matching TRBD2 (5 bases). V shed 5 bases and J shed 0 bases, with 6 bases lying between them. From germline, CDR1 is LNHDA and CDR2 SQIVND (reference sequence). CDR3 length: 13 amino acids. This chain's CDR3 is CASSPGSTDTQYF. The CDR3 region has the DNA TGTGCCAGTAGTCCGGGAAGCACAGATACGCAGTATTTT.

The sample holds one count of this clone. V gene TRBV4-2 combines with J gene TRBJ2-1; D is undetermined. Germline lookup yields CDR1 LGHNA and CDR2 YNFKEQ. This CDR3 is built from 12 residues. V was pared by 7 bases and J by 8 bases, with 12 bases between. CDR3 in DNA: TGTGCCAGCAATGATCAAAGCGATGAGCAGTTCTTC. Protein sequence: CASNDQSDEQFF.

The V call is TRBV5-1, the J call TRBJ1-6, with D perhaps matching TRBD1 (6 bases). From germline, CDR1 is SGHRS and CDR2 YFSETQ. The CDR3 contains 16 residues. Trimming stripped 0 bases from V and 9 bases from J, with 16 bases between. In DNA form, the CDR3 reads TGCGCCAGCAGCTTGGGCGGGGCAGGGGAGGCTTCACCCCTCCACTTT. This gives the protein CASSLGGAGEASPLHF.

The J gene is TRBJ2-7, the V gene TRBV4-3, with D hard to call. This CDR3 comprises 16 residues. Germline assignment: CDR1 LGHNA and CDR2 YSLEER. Trimming took off 1 base at V and 1 base at J, with 14 bases between the two ends. Here the CDR3 reads CASSQGSQVTSYEQYF. The CDR3 DNA follows: TGCGCCAGCAGCCAAGGGAGCCAGGTAACTTCCTACGAGCAGTACTTC.

The rearrangement joins TRBV15 to TRBJ2-1, with 14 nucleotides matching TRBD2. The length of the CDR3 is 16 residues. Germline V gene lookup returns CDR1 LNHNV and CDR2 YYDKDF (reference sequence). V gave up 3 bases and J gave up 4 bases; unmatched junction bases: 2. DNA for the CDR3: TGTGCCACCAGCAGTGGACTAGCGGGGGGATACAATGAGCAGTTCTTC. Translated: CATSSGLAGGYNEQFF.

The chain couples TRBV28 to TRBJ1-5, with D possibly TRBD1 on 6 matching bases. This CDR3 contains 14 residues. V gave up 8 bases and J gave up 11 bases, with 22 bases separating them. Per germline, CDR1 MDHEN and CDR2 SYDVKM. The DNA for the CDR3 is TGTGCCAGCTACGAAGCCGGGGGCTCCCGGACCCAGCATTTT. It translates to CASYEAGGSRTQHF.

The chain couples TRBV5-6 to TRBJ1-1; D is perhaps TRBD1 (5 bases). This CDR3 region has 16 residues. Germline V gives CDR1 SGHDT, CDR2 YYEEEE. The V and J ends lost 7 bases and 2 bases respectively, with 21 bases between them. The CDR3 protein is CASRVLGGGGNTEAFF. The CDR3 bases are TGTGCCAGCCGCGTGCTGGGGGGGGGAGGCAACACTGAAGCTTTCTTT. Full variable domain (remainder filled in from reference TRBV5-6 and TRBJ1-1): DAGVTQSPTHLIKTRGQQVTLRCSPKSGHDTVSWYQQALGQGPQFIFQYYEEEERQRGNFPDRFSGHQFPNYSSELNVNALLLGDSALYLCASRVLGGGGNTEAFFGQGTRLTVV.

The CDR3 sequence is CASSPSDSYEQYF. CDR3 DNA sequence: TGTGCCAGCAGCCCAAGTGACTCCTACGAGCAGTACTTC. The chain carries TRBV7-9 and TRBJ2-7; D remains unclear. Per germline, CDR1 SEHNR and CDR2 FQNEAQ (reference sequence). CDR3 length: 13 residues. Deletions cut 5 bases from V and 0 bases from J, with 8 bases between.

This clone was seen only once. V is TRBV27 and J is TRBJ2-4; no reliable D call. V dropped 6 bases and J dropped 0 bases, with 9 bases sitting between them. CDR3 length: 14 residues. Germline CDR1 reads MNHEY; CDR2 reads SMNVEV (reference sequence). CDR3 bases: TGTGCCAGCAGCCTAACACTAGCCAAAAACATTCAGTACTTC. Protein: CASSLTLAKNIQYF.

This rearrangement joins TRBV6-5 to TRBJ1-1; TRBD1 aligns across 9 bases. Germline V lookup: CDR1 MNHEY, CDR2 SVGAGI. The CDR3 length is 13 residues. V lost 8 bases and J lost 6; bases outside the gene matches: 7. Written as DNA, the CDR3 is TGTGCCAGCGGAAAACAGGGGGCCGCTGAAGCTTTCTTT. Translated: CASGKQGAAEAFF.

The V call is TRBV7-6, the J call TRBJ2-1; D is unclear. Germline CDR1 reads SGHVS; CDR2 reads FNYEAQ. The CDR3 consists of 12 residues. V was trimmed by 4 bases and J by 7 bases, leaving 8 bases between them. The chain's CDR3 is CASSSDRNEQFF. As DNA, the CDR3 is TGTGCCAGCAGCTCAGATAGGAATGAGCAGTTCTTC.

The V and J genes are TRBV29-1 and TRBJ2-7, with TRBD1 matching over 10 bases. Germline V gene sequence: CDR1 SQVTM, CDR2 ANQGSEA. Losses at the gene ends were 4 bases for V and 6 bases for J; bases not matched to a gene: 6. The CDR3 sequence is 13 residues long. CDR3 sequence (DNA): TGCAGCGTTGGGGACAGGGGAGGCTCCGAGCAGTACTTC. This codes for CSVGDRGGSEQYF.

This clone has a handful of counts. This chain joins TRBV5-4 and TRBJ1-1, with D perhaps TRBD1 (5 bases). The ends were cut back, 1 base at V and 2 bases at J, with 15 bases in the middle. This CDR3 has 16 amino acids. In germline, CDR1 is SGHNT, CDR2 YYREEE (reference sequence). The CDR3 nucleotides read TGTGCCAGCAGCTTGCTGGGGGGGGGAGGCAACACTGAAGCTTTCTTT. Translating it yields CASSLLGGGGNTEAFF.

The chain employs TRBV6-5 and TRBJ2-3, with TRBD2 identical over 7 bases. Germline V CDR1 and CDR2: MNHEY, SVGAGI. With 6 bases clipped from V and 1 base from J, the junction kept 7 bases outside the gene matches. This CDR3 is built from 15 residues. CDR3 loop: CASRPQGGGTDTQYF. The CDR3 DNA is TGTGCCAGCAGACCCCAGGGAGGGGGCACAGATACGCAGTATTTT.

The rearrangement links TRBV9 to TRBJ2-7; perhaps TRBD1 as D (6 bases). Germline CDR1 is SGDLS and CDR2 is YYNGEE. Trimming shortened V by 0 bases and J by 4 bases, and 11 bases separated the two germline ends. This CDR3 has 14 residues. CDR3 DNA sequence: TGTGCCAGCAGCGTAGGGCAGGGGAGATACGAGCAGTACTTC. Translated, it gives CASSVGQGRYEQYF.

The chain joins TRBV7-6 to TRBJ2-2; 7 bases agree with TRBD1. CDR3 length: 15 residues. With 2 bases clipped from V and 0 bases from J, the junction kept 0 bases outside the gene matches. Germline CDR1 is SGHVS and CDR2 is FNYEAQ. The CDR3 region is CASSLQGANTGELFF. Here the CDR3 DNA reads TGTGCCAGCAGCTTACAGGGGGCGAACACCGGGGAGCTGTTTTTT.

This clone was detected only a few times. The V call is TRBV30, the J call TRBJ2-3; no clear D. The CDR3 runs 13 residues. Per germline, CDR1 GTSNPN and CDR2 SVGIG (reference sequence). V was clipped by 5 bases and J by 2 bases, with 11 bases between them. The CDR3 DNA reads TGTGCCTGGTCCCCGGACGTCACAGATACGCAGTATTTT. Amino acids: CAWSPDVTDTQYF.

The CDR3 DNA sequence: TGTGCCAGCAGCTTACTAGCGGGGAGCTACAATGAGCAGTTCTTC. Its translation: CASSLLAGSYNEQFF. This chain links TRBV7-3 with TRBJ2-1; TRBD2 agrees at 9 bases. The ends lost 2 bases at V and 3 bases at J; junction bases unmatched: 2. The CDR3 consists of 15 residues. From germline, CDR1 is SGHTA and CDR2 FQGTGA. Supplemented by reference TRBV7-3 and TRBJ2-1, the full variable domain reads GAGVSQTPSNKVTEKGKYVELRCDPISGHTALYWYRQSLGQGPEFLIYFQGTGAADDSGLPNDRFFAVRPEGSVSTLKIQRTERGDSAVYLCASSLLAGSYNEQFFGPGTRLTVL.

The chain employs TRBV11-3 and TRBJ2-3; D uncertain. The CDR3 consists of 14 residues. CDR1 is SGHNT, CDR2 YENEEA, per germline. Trimming pared 1 base from V and 0 bases from J, leaving 5 bases between. The CDR3 DNA is TGTGCCAGCAGCTTAGTTACTAGCACAGATACGCAGTATTTT. Encoded protein: CASSLVTSTDTQYF.

The rearrangement links TRBV7-2 to TRBJ2-3, with D perhaps TRBD1 (5 bases). The V gene lost 5 bases and the J gene lost 1 base, with 7 bases spanning the gap. Germline CDR1 and CDR2: SGHTA and FQGNSA. The CDR3 contains 13 residues. This CDR3 is CASSPRGTDTQYF. In nucleotides, the CDR3 is TGTGCCAGCAGCCCCAGGGGCACAGATACGCAGTATTTT.

Here the CDR3 reads CASSLNSGSYNEQFF. The CDR3, as DNA: TGTGCCAGCAGTTTGAACAGTGGCTCCTACAATGAGCAGTTCTTC. The V and J genes are TRBV5-5 and TRBJ2-1; unclear D gene. V was pared by 5 bases and J by 0 bases, with 12 bases between. CDR3 length: 15 amino acids. CDR1 and CDR2 from the germline V gene are SGHKS and YYEKEE (reference sequence).

The V call is TRBV6-4, the J call TRBJ2-1, with 9 bases identical to TRBD2. CDR1 and CDR2 (germline): MRHNA, SNTAGT. CDR3 length: 15 residues. J gave up 8 bases and V 2 bases, and 7 bases lay outside the gene matches. For the CDR3, the DNA is TGTGCCAGCAGTGACACTAGCGGGCCGGGTGATGAGCAGTTCTTC. It specifies CASSDTSGPGDEQFF.

The J gene is TRBJ1-1, the V gene TRBV14; no reliable D call. The CDR3 is 11 amino acids. Looked up from germline, CDR1 is SGHDN and CDR2 is FVKESK. Trimming stripped 0 bases from V and 4 bases from J, with 0 bases between. As DNA, the CDR3 is TGTGCCAGCAGCCAAGACACTGAAGCTTTCTTT. This gives the protein CASSQDTEAFF.

With regard to this clone: One junction end disagrees with the germline gene, perhaps due to a read error. The V gene is TRBV23-1, the J gene TRBJ1-2; unclear D gene. TRBV23-1 is labeled an ORF, and its function is uncertain. The CDR3 runs 10 residues. CDR3 amino acids: CASSHGYSFF. The CDR3 coding sequence is TGCGCCAGCAGTCACGGGTACTCCTTCTTC.

The chain uses TRBV5-6 and TRBJ1-1; TRBD1 might be the D (5 bases). The V end was cut by 4 bases, the J end by 3 bases, with 25 bases between. Germline V gives CDR1 SGHDT, CDR2 YYEEEE. The CDR3 loop spans 18 amino acids. The CDR3 coding sequence is TGTGCCAGCAGCCTGAACGCGGGGGGTAGGTGGAAGGACACTGAAGCTTTCTTT. Encoded protein: CASSLNAGGRWKDTEAFF.

The rearrangement joins TRBV11-3 to TRBJ2-7; 8 bases are a match to TRBD2. The germline CDR1 and CDR2 sequences are SGHNT and YENEEA. V shed 3 bases and J 2 bases; nucleotides not matched to a gene: 21. This CDR3 contains 20 residues. CDR3 DNA sequence: TGTGCCAGCAGCTTCCCCATTCCCCGCCGAGCGGGGGTGAACCCCTACGAGCAGTACTTC. This sequence encodes CASSFPIPRRAGVNPYEQYF.